Shown below are 6 T cell receptor beta chains from a single sample sequenced in a study of T cells in localized non-small cell lung cancer. The protocol was immunoSEQ multiplex PCR, while the TCRdb copy is restricted to in-frame clones and leaves out a portion. The sample includes about 3,500 clones, more than 20% seen only once; the top ten take 7.5% to 9.5%. The sequences come from lung tumor tissue, collected before any cancer treatment. The receptors were gathered from a woman aged 35 to 69 with stage I lung adenocarcinoma.

This chain uses TRBV10-3 with TRBJ1-2; D is ambiguous. V dropped 0 bases and J dropped 0 bases, with 11 bases sitting between them. CDR1 is ENHRY, CDR2 SYGVKD, per germline. The CDR3 loop spans 16 amino acids. CDR3 DNA: TGTGCCATCAGTGAGTCCGAGGAGTTAGCTAACTATGGCTACACCTTC. Residues: CAISESEELANYGYTF.

The table lists this clone with a few counts. This chain connects TRBV11-3 to TRBJ1-6; D might be TRBD1 (5 bases). The CDR3 runs 15 residues. Germline CDR1 and CDR2: SGHNT and YENEEA. V lost 5 bases, J lost 5 bases, and 13 bases lay in between. The CDR3 DNA sequence: TGTGCCAGCAGCCCCCAGGGTGAACATAATTCACCCCTCCACTTT. This codes for CASSPQGEHNSPLHF. The full variable domain, in which reference TRBV11-3 and TRBJ1-6 provide the parts outside the CDR3, is EAGVVQSPRYKIIEKKQPVAFWCNPISGHNTLYWYLQNLGQGPELLIRYENEEAVDDSQLPKDRFSAERLKGVDSTLKIQPAELGDSAVYLCASSPQGEHNSPLHFGNGTRLTVT.

The rearrangement uses TRBV10-1 and TRBJ1-1; D is undetermined. The CDR3 covers 11 residues. V shed 3 bases and J shed 10 bases, with 9 bases lying between them. Germline assignment: CDR1 WNHNN and CDR2 SYGVQD (reference sequence). The CDR3 here is CASSDPPGAFF. CDR3 nucleotides: TGCGCCAGCAGTGACCCACCGGGAGCTTTCTTT.

The genes are TRBV6-8 and TRBJ1-1; D gene ambiguous. The germline V gene has CDR1 MNHGY and CDR2 SAAAGT. The V end lost 2 bases, the J end lost 0 bases, and 7 bases lay between the germline ends. The length of the CDR3 is 14 residues. The CDR3 is CASSYSTMNTEAFF. For the CDR3, the DNA is TGTGCCAGCAGTTACAGCACCATGAACACTGAAGCTTTCTTT.

The V call is TRBV25-1, the J call TRBJ1-1, with no clear D. CDR3 length: 14 residues. Germline V gene data show CDR1 as MGHDK and CDR2 as SYGVNS. The germline V and J ends were trimmed by 6 bases and 0 bases, with 11 bases remaining between them. CDR3 in amino acids: CASSPTGMNTEAFF. The DNA of the CDR3 is TGTGCCAGCAGCCCCACGGGGATGAACACTGAAGCTTTCTTT.

The rearrangement joins TRBV5-1 to TRBJ2-5, with TRBD1 matching over 7 bases. CDR1 and CDR2 (germline): SGHRS, YFSETQ. V dropped 0 bases and J dropped 5; count of bases not matched to a gene: 4. The CDR3 has 14 amino acids. The CDR3 bases are TGCGCCAGCAGCTTGGAAGGCAGGGGGGAGACCCAGTACTTC. Translated: CASSLEGRGETQYF.